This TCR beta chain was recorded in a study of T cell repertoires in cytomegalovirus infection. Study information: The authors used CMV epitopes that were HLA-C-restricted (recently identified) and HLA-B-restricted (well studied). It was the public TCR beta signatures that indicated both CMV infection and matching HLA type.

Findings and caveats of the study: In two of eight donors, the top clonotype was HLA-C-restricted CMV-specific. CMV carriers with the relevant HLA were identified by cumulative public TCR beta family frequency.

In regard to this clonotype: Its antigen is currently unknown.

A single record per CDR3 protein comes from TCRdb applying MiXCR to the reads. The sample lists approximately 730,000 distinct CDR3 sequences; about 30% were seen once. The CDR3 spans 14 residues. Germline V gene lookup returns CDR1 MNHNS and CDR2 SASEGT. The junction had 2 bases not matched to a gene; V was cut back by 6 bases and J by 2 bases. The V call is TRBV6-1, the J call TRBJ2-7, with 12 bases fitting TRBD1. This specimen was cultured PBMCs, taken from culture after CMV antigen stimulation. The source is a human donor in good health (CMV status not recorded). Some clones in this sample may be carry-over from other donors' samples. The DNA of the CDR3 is TGTGCCAGCAGGGGGACAGGGGGCCCCTACGAGCAGTACTTC. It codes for CASRGTGGPYEQYF.